These T cell receptor beta chains were read from a single sample in a study of OX40 agonist ivuxolimab in advanced cancers. The protocol was immunoSEQ multiplex PCR, while the TCRdb copy is restricted to in-frame clones and leaves out a portion. The table has 60,000 or so clones, about 88% seen once. Sequencing used CD4+ or CD8+ T cells sorted from blood, obtained in a trial of the OX40 agonist ivuxolimab. The source is an adult with an advanced solid tumor such as melanoma, head and neck, liver or kidney cancer. Both conserved end residues are part of each CDR3. Each record gives: J gene, clone size, D gene, V gene, CDR3 DNA, CDR3 protein. D genes are given only for firm matches. Only part of the rows carry a size: once, few, many, or a class if the clone is expanded.

TRBJ2-7 NA NA TRBV28 TGTGCCAGCACCGACGCCGTGACTGTCTACGAGCAGTACTTC CASTDAVTVYEQYF
TRBJ1-1 NA TRBD1 TRBV6-6 TGTGCCAGCAGTTACGGACAGGTAAACACTGAAGCTTTCTTT CASSYGQVNTEAFF
TRBJ2-3 NA NA TRBV29-1 TGCAGCGTTACAATAAACGCCCGTCTTAGGCATACGCAGTATTTT CSVTINARLRHTQYF
TRBJ2-7 NA NA TRBV28 TGTGCCAGCAGTCCCGGGACCGAACGCTACGAGCAGTACTTC CASSPGTERYEQYF
TRBJ2-3 NA NA TRBV7-2 TGTGCCAGCAGCTTAGTGCTATCAGATACGCAGTATTTT CASSLVLSDTQYF
TRBJ2-3 NA NA TRBV5-1 TGCGCCAGCAGCTTGGAGGAAGGCACAGATACGCAGTATTTT CASSLEEGTDTQYF
TRBJ2-7 once NA TRBV5-4 TGTGCCAGCAGCTTAAGGGGGGCCCCCCACGAGCAGTACTTC CASSLRGAPHEQYF
TRBJ1-2 NA TRBD1 TRBV6-1 TGTGCCAGCAGCGACAGGGACTCCTACTATGGCTACACCTTC CASSDRDSYYGYTF
TRBJ2-1 NA NA TRBV10-3 TGTGCCATCTTTGAGCAGTTCTTC CAIFEQFF
TRBJ2-1 NA TRBD2 TRBV7-8 TGTGCCAGCAGCTTCTTAGCGGGAGGGGGGAATGAGCAGTTCTTC CASSFLAGGGNEQFF
TRBJ2-1 few TRBD2 TRBV7-9 TGTGCCAGCAGCTTTGGGGGGGTATCCTACAATGAGCAGTTCTTC CASSFGGVSYNEQFF
TRBJ2-7 NA NA TRBV4-1 TGCGCCAGCAGCCAAGATTTAAGGTGGGGCACCTACGAGCAGTACTTC CASSQDLRWGTYEQYF
TRBJ2-6 NA NA TRBV16 TGTGCCAGCGGGGATAACGTCCTGACTTTC CASGDNVLTF
TRBJ2-1 few NA TRBV5-4 TGTGCCAGCAGCAAGGGACTCACAAACAATGAGCAGTTCTTC CASSKGLTNNEQFF
TRBJ2-2 NA NA TRBV28 TGTGCCAGCAGTTTGGTGAACACCGGGGAGCTGTTTTTT CASSLVNTGELFF
TRBJ1-1 NA TRBD1 TRBV7-9 TGTGCCAGCAGCAAGGGGGCAAGGACTGAAGCTTTCTTT CASSKGARTEAFF
TRBJ2-7 NA TRBD2 TRBV12-5 TGTGCTAGTGGTTTGTCCAAACTAGCGGAAGACTCCTACGAGCAGTACTTC CASGLSKLAEDSYEQYF
TRBJ2-7 NA NA TRBV19 TGTGCCAGTAGTATTGCAGGGACCGAGAACGAGCAGTACTTC CASSIAGTENEQYF
TRBJ2-3 few NA TRBV27 TGTGCCAGCAGTTTAAGTAGACTACCATGGGGTACGCAGTATTTT CASSLSRLPWGTQYF
TRBJ2-5 NA NA TRBV5-1 TGCGCCAGCAGCTCAGTAGCGGAGGGGGGGGAGACCCAGTACTTC CASSSVAEGGETQYF
TRBJ2-2 NA NA TRBV30 TGTGCCTGGAGACCCGGGGCATTGAACACCGGGGAGCTGTTTTTT CAWRPGALNTGELFF
TRBJ2-4 NA TRBD1 TRBV18 TGTGCCAGCTCACCTAAAGGACAGGGAGAATTAAACATTCAGTACTTC CASSPKGQGELNIQYF
TRBJ2-2 NA TRBD2 TRBV7-9 TGTGCCAGCAGCTTAGCGCTAGCGGGAGGAGATACCGGGGAGCTGTTTTTT CASSLALAGGDTGELFF
TRBJ2-1 NA NA TRBV19 TGTGCCAGTAGAGAAGACACCTACAATGAGCAGTTCTTC CASREDTYNEQFF
TRBJ1-4 NA NA TRBV7-3 TGTGCCAGCAGCTTAGTTGTGAGGGGTAAAGAAAAACTGTTTTTT CASSLVVRGKEKLFF
TRBJ2-6 NA NA TRBV5-1 TGCGCCAGCAGCTTGGCCGGGGGGCTTAGTGGGGCCAACGTCCTGACTTTC CASSLAGGLSGANVLTF
TRBJ1-1 NA NA TRBV18 TGTGCCAGCTCACCACGGGGGGTTAACACTGAAGCTTTCTTT CASSPRGVNTEAFF
TRBJ1-1 NA NA TRBV5-4 TGTGCCAGCAGCTTCGAACCGAACACTGAAGCTTTCTTT CASSFEPNTEAFF
TRBJ2-7 few TRBD1 TRBV2 TGTGCCAGCAGTGGACCGGGACAGGGCTACGAGCAGTACTTC CASSGPGQGYEQYF
TRBJ2-4 few NA TRBV19 TGTGCCAGTAGTATTAGTAGGTCGGACGTCCAGTACTTC CASSISRSDVQYF
TRBJ2-3 once TRBD2 TRBV7-2 TGTGCCAGCAGCCCCAACTCCGGGGGGGCGAATACGCAGTATTTT CASSPNSGGANTQYF
TRBJ1-5 few NA TRBV5-1 TGCGCCAGCAGCCAGCAGGGACGGCCAGGCCAGCCCCAGCATTTT CASSQQGRPGQPQHF
TRBJ1-4 NA NA TRBV4-3 TGCGCCAGCAGCCAAGGGGGCCTTAATGAAAAACTGTTTTTT CASSQGGLNEKLFF
TRBJ1-5 NA NA TRBV6-5 TGTGCCAGCAGTTACGGTCAGGAAGGGGAGCCCCAGCATTTT CASSYGQEGEPQHF
TRBJ2-7 few NA TRBV9 TGTGCCAGCAGCGTAGACTCCCGGGACTACGAGCAGTACTTC CASSVDSRDYEQYF
TRBJ1-5 few NA TRBV7-2 TGTGCCAGCAGCTTAGGCCCTAGTAGCAATCAGCCCCAGCATTTT CASSLGPSSNQPQHF
TRBJ1-2 NA NA TRBV6-6 TGTGCCAGCAGTCTAACAGGAACTAACTATGGCTACACCTTC CASSLTGTNYGYTF
TRBJ2-5 NA NA TRBV4-1 TGCGCCAGCAGCCCCGGGCCCGGGGCCAGCCTACAGTACTTC CASSPGPGASLQYF
TRBJ1-5 once TRBD1 TRBV7-8 TGTGCCAGCAGCCCCATCAATTACGCGACAGGGAGTCAGCCCCAGCATTTT CASSPINYATGSQPQHF
TRBJ2-1 few TRBD2 TRBV6-6 TGTGCCAGCAGTCCCGGGAGGACTAGACAGTTCTTC CASSPGRTRQFF
TRBJ1-2 NA NA TRBV9 TGTGCCAGCAGCCCTGCATCTGAATCTACCTATGGCTACACCTTC CASSPASESTYGYTF
TRBJ2-2 NA NA TRBV7-2 TGTGCCAGCAGCTTAGCCTTTTGGGGTACCGGGGAGCTGTTTTTT CASSLAFWGTGELFF
TRBJ2-5 NA NA TRBV2 TGTGCCAGCAGTCCCGGGCAGTCTAGGGAGACCCAGTACTTC CASSPGQSRETQYF
TRBJ2-1 NA TRBD1 TRBV12-5 TGTGCTAGTGGTCTCGGACAGGGTCGGCAGTTCTTC CASGLGQGRQFF
TRBJ2-7 NA NA TRBV14 TGTGCCAGCAGCCAACAACAGGGTGGGGAACAGTACTTC CASSQQQGGEQYF
TRBJ2-7 once TRBD1 TRBV5-1 TGCGCCAGCAGAGAGACTACAGGGGGCGAGCAGTACTTC CASRETTGGEQYF
TRBJ2-2 NA NA TRBV6-6 TGTGCCAGCAGTCCTTTGGTAGACAGGCGCACCGGGGAGCTGTTTTTT CASSPLVDRRTGELFF
TRBJ2-1 once TRBD2 TRBV11-2 TGTGCCAGCAGCTTAGATCCCTCGACTAGCGGGAGAGACTACAATGAGCAGTTCTTC CASSLDPSTSGRDYNEQFF